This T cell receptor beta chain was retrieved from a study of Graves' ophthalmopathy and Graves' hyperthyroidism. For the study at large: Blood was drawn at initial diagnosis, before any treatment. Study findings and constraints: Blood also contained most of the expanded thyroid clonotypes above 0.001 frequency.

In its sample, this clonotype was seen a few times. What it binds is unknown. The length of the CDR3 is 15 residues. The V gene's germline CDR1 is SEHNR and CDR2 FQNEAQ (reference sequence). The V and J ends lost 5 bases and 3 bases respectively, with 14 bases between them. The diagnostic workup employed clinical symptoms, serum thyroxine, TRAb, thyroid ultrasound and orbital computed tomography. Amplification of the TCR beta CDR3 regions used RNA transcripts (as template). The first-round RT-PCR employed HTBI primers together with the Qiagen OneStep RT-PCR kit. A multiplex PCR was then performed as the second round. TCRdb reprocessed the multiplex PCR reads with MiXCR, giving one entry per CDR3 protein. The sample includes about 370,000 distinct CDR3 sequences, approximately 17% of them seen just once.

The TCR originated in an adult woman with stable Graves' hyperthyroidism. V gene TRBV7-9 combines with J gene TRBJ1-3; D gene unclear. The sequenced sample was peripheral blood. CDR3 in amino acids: CASSLDGESGNTIYF. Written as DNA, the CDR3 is TGTGCCAGCAGCCTGGACGGGGAGAGTGGAAACACCATATATTTT.